This TCR beta chain was sequenced for a study of T cells in Graves' hyperthyroidism and ophthalmopathy. With regard to this clonotype: Mismatch with germline at one junction end may stem from a read error.

Germline V gives CDR1 MNHNS, CDR2 SASEGT. There are 11 residues in the CDR3. In the ophthalmopathy cohort, Clinical Activity Score was at least 3, NOSPECS grade at least 4, and duration under 3 months. Uncontrolled infection, other autoimmune disease, pregnancy or lactation excluded patients. RNA transcripts served as the template for amplifying TCR beta CDR3 regions. The HTBI primer set was used in a first-round RT-PCR of the TCR CDR3. TCRdb reprocessed the multiplex PCR reads with MiXCR, giving one entry per CDR3 protein. This sample has a few hundred thousand distinct CDR3 sequences, with approximately 21% found just once.

The sample comprised blood. The chain carries TRBV6-1 and TRBJ1-5; D is unresolved. The receptor was isolated from a man aged 30 to 45 with Graves' ophthalmopathy. CDR3 region: CASREGQPQHF. In nucleotides, the CDR3 is TGTGCCAGCAGGGAAGGACAGCCCCAGCATTTT.